The rows below give T cell receptor beta chains drawn from one sample of a study of tumor-infiltrating lymphocytes in localized non-small cell lung cancer. TCRdb keeps only in-frame clones here, not all; method: immunoSEQ multiplex PCR. The sample lists 10,000 to 15,000 clones; around 84% were seen once. Sample: lung tumor tissue. The origin of the receptors is a human donor with non-small cell lung cancer. Both conserved end residues are part of each CDR3. D genes are given only for firm matches. Where a row states a size, it is once, few, many or the class of an expanded clone; other rows omit it.

D gene	V gene	J gene	clone size	CDR3 protein	CDR3 DNA
.	TRBV30	TRBJ2-2	.	CAWKSTGELFF	TGTGCCTGGAAAAGCACCGGGGAGCTGTTTTTT
.	TRBV28	TRBJ1-2	.	CASSLPGPGGGYTF	TGTGCCAGCAGTCTTCCGGGTCCCGGGGGTGGCTACACCTTC
.	TRBV5-1	TRBJ2-3	.	CASSLAGGPTDTQYF	TGCGCCAGCAGCTTGGCCGGGGGGCCCACAGATACGCAGTATTTT
.	TRBV7-8	TRBJ2-1	.	CASSLGGRYNEQFF	TGTGCCAGCAGCTTAGGTGGGAGGTACAATGAGCAGTTCTTC
TRBD1	TRBV5-1	TRBJ2-7	.	CASSWGTGAYEQYF	TGCGCCAGCAGCTGGGGGACAGGGGCCTACGAGCAGTACTTC
TRBD1	TRBV28	TRBJ1-1	.	CASSPRDRGRYTEAFF	TGTGCCAGCAGTCCCCGGGACAGGGGTAGATATACTGAAGCTTTCTTT
TRBD2	TRBV2	TRBJ2-5	.	CASSGLAGETQYF	TGTGCCAGCTCTGGACTAGCCGGGGAGACCCAGTACTTC
.	TRBV30	TRBJ2-7	.	CAWSGTYPYEQYF	TGTGCCTGGAGTGGGACTTATCCCTACGAGCAGTACTTC
.	TRBV29-1	TRBJ1-3	.	CSAGGQGGNTIYF	TGCAGCGCCGGCGGGCAGGGGGGAAACACCATATATTTT
.	TRBV14	TRBJ2-3	.	CASSQTRATDTQYF	TGTGCCAGCAGCCAAACGAGGGCCACAGATACGCAGTATTTT
.	TRBV30	TRBJ2-2	.	CAWSWGTGELFF	TGTGCCTGGAGCTGGGGGACCGGGGAGCTGTTTTTT
TRBD2	TRBV5-1	TRBJ2-1	.	CASSLGLAGEQFF	TGCGCCAGCAGCCTGGGACTAGCCGGTGAGCAGTTCTTC
TRBD2	TRBV5-4	TRBJ2-1	.	CASSPRLAGIYNEQFF	TGTGCCAGCAGCCCCAGATTAGCGGGCATCTACAATGAGCAGTTCTTC
.	TRBV6-6	TRBJ2-5	.	CASSYGVARGETQYF	TGTGCCAGCAGTTACGGAGTAGCCAGGGGAGAGACCCAGTACTTC
.	TRBV30	TRBJ1-2	.	CAWSVPGGGWDGYTF	TGTGCCTGGAGTGTACCCGGGGGGGGTTGGGATGGCTACACCTTC
TRBD2	TRBV9	TRBJ2-3	.	CASSLLAGAGADTQYF	TGTGCCAGCAGCCTGCTAGCGGGAGCGGGGGCAGATACGCAGTATTTT
.	TRBV28	TRBJ1-1	.	CASSLMGTSEAFF	TGTGCCAGCAGTTTAATGGGGACATCTGAAGCTTTCTTT
TRBD1	TRBV10-3	TRBJ2-7	once	CASNPAGTVGEQYF	TGTGCCTCCAACCCGGCCGGGACAGTTGGCGAGCAGTACTTC
.	TRBV30	TRBJ1-5	.	CAWSRDGENQPQHF	TGTGCCTGGAGTCGGGACGGGGAGAATCAGCCCCAGCATTTT
.	TRBV4-2	TRBJ1-1	.	CASSQDRGTEAFF	TGTGCCAGCAGCCAAGATAGAGGCACTGAAGCTTTCTTT
.	TRBV4-1	TRBJ2-5	.	CASSQDTGIETQYF	TGCGCCAGCAGCCAAGATACAGGGATCGAGACCCAGTACTTC
.	TRBV6-4	TRBJ2-5	once	CASSPWGVETQYF	TGTGCCAGCAGTCCTTGGGGGGTGGAGACCCAGTACTTC
TRBD1	TRBV5-1	TRBJ2-1	.	CASSQDRGNSGEQFF	TGCGCCAGCAGCCAAGACAGGGGGAATTCGGGTGAGCAGTTCTTC
.	TRBV6-1	TRBJ2-5	.	CASSEQDNGTQYF	TGTGCCAGCAGTGAACAGGATAACGGGACCCAGTACTTC
.	TRBV7-9	TRBJ2-5	.	CASRLGGAPETQYF	TGTGCCAGCAGGCTGGGGGGGGCCCCAGAGACCCAGTACTTC
TRBD1	TRBV5-8	TRBJ1-4	.	CASSSQDRGYEKLFF	TGTGCCAGCAGCTCACAGGACAGGGGATATGAAAAACTGTTTTTT
TRBD1	TRBV11-1	TRBJ2-7	.	CASSRTGGSYEQYF	TGTGCCAGCAGCAGGACAGGGGGCTCCTACGAGCAGTACTTC
TRBD1	TRBV6-1	TRBJ1-4	.	CASSEASGTGGEKLFF	TGTGCCAGCAGTGAAGCGTCTGGGACAGGGGGTGAAAAACTGTTTTTT
.	TRBV2	TRBJ2-5	.	CASSEFRDSQETQYF	TGTGCCAGCAGTGAATTTCGAGACTCCCAAGAGACCCAGTACTTC
TRBD2	TRBV6-1	TRBJ2-3	.	CASSEGTSSFSGTDTQYF	TGTGCCAGCAGTGAGGGGACTAGTAGCTTTTCTGGCACAGATACGCAGTATTTT
.	TRBV29-1	TRBJ2-3	.	CSGRTLDTQYF	TGCAGCGGGAGGACTCTAGATACGCAGTATTTT
TRBD2	TRBV9	TRBJ2-3	few	CASSGLRSGGSSTDTQYF	TGTGCCAGCAGCGGTTTGAGAAGCGGGGGCTCTAGCACAGATACGCAGTATTTT
.	TRBV15	TRBJ2-1	.	CATSGQVGDEQFF	TGTGCCACCAGCGGTCAGGTAGGGGATGAGCAGTTCTTC
TRBD1	TRBV6-6	TRBJ1-5	.	CASSRGQGRERQPQHF	TGTGCCAGCAGTCGGGGACAGGGGAGGGAAAGGCAGCCCCAGCATTTT
.	TRBV6-9	TRBJ2-7	.	CASLGALYEQYF	TGTGCCAGCCTGGGGGCCCTCTACGAGCAGTACTTC
TRBD2	TRBV7-9	TRBJ2-2	.	CASSLAQAGETGELFF	TGTGCCAGCAGCTTAGCTCAGGCGGGGGAAACCGGGGAGCTGTTTTTT
.	TRBV5-1	TRBJ2-3	.	CASSLNRGGDTQYF	TGCGCCAGCAGCTTGAACAGGGGGGGAGATACGCAGTATTTT
.	TRBV28	TRBJ2-7	.	CASSLASRSYEQYF	TGTGCCAGCAGTTTAGCTAGTAGGTCCTACGAGCAGTACTTC
.	TRBV19	TRBJ2-7	once	CASSIDFRGIASYEQYF	TGTGCCAGTAGTATAGATTTCCGGGGGATCGCCTCCTACGAGCAGTACTTC
.	TRBV2	TRBJ1-1	.	CASSESSNTEAFF	TGTGCCAGCAGTGAATCCAGTAACACTGAAGCTTTCTTT
TRBD2	TRBV7-2	TRBJ2-1	.	CASSLDERGRNEQFF	TGTGCCAGCAGCTTAGATGAGCGGGGTCGAAATGAGCAGTTCTTC
TRBD2	TRBV29-1	TRBJ2-7	.	CSVVPGGSFEQYF	TGCAGCGTTGTTCCCGGGGGGTCATTCGAGCAGTACTTC
.	TRBV30	TRBJ2-5	.	CAWSRGLQETQYF	TGTGCCTGGAGCAGGGGCCTCCAAGAGACCCAGTACTTC
TRBD1	TRBV30	TRBJ2-2	.	CAWIRGYTGELFF	TGTGCCTGGATCAGGGGGTACACCGGGGAGCTGTTTTTT
TRBD1	TRBV10-3	TRBJ2-5	.	CAISDPDRGETQYF	TGTGCCATCAGTGACCCAGACAGGGGAGAGACCCAGTACTTC
.	TRBV6-5	TRBJ1-2	.	CASSRKGVIGYTF	TGTGCCAGCAGCCGAAAGGGGGTTATCGGCTACACCTTC
.	TRBV19	TRBJ2-3	.	CASIGTPPWDTQYF	TGTGCCAGTATTGGGACCCCTCCTTGGGATACGCAGTATTTT
.	TRBV29-1	TRBJ2-7	.	CSVETEDSYEQYF	TGCAGCGTTGAGACAGAGGATTCCTACGAGCAGTACTTC